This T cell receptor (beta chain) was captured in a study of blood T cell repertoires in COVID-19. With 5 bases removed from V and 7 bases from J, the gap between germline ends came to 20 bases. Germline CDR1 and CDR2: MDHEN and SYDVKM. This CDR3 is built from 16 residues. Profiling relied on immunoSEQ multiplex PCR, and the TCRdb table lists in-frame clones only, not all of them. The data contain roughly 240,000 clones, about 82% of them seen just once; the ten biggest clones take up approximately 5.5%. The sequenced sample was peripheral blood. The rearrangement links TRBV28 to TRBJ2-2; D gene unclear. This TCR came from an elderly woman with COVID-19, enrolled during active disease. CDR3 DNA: TGTGCCAGCAGTCCCATTAGGAGCCCCGGCGTCGGGGAGCTGTTTTTT. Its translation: CASSPIRSPGVGELFF.